This T cell receptor beta chain was profiled in a study of T cell responses to AZD1222 COVID-19 vaccine. Regarding the study as a whole: CD4 TCRs linked to vaccination spanned spike, dominating at 160-218 and 743-854. After the peak T cell response, and only then, were repertoires sampled. Among AZD1222 vaccinees, only five to seven were seropositive at baseline. Once two AZD1222 doses were given, Spike-specific TCR breadth and depth went up.

This CDR3 is 12 amino acids long. The ends were cut back, 2 bases at V and 14 bases at J, with 15 bases in the middle. The germline gives CDR1 MNHEY, CDR2 SVGEGT. Using immunoSEQ multiplex PCR, the repertoire was profiled, and TCRdb retains in-frame clones only, with some absent. The sample lists 130,000 or so clones, about 90% occurring once. Worth noting for this clone: Its antigen is unknown.

This TCR was sampled from an adult who received the AZD1222 COVID-19 vaccine. The sample was peripheral blood, taken 28 days after the second AZD1222 dose. V usage is TRBV6-2 or TRBV6-3 and J usage is TRBJ2-5, with D possibly being TRBD2 (5 bases). The CDR3 spells CASSYGKGRVYF. DNA for the CDR3: TGTGCCAGCAGTTACGGGAAAGGGCGGGTCTACTTC.